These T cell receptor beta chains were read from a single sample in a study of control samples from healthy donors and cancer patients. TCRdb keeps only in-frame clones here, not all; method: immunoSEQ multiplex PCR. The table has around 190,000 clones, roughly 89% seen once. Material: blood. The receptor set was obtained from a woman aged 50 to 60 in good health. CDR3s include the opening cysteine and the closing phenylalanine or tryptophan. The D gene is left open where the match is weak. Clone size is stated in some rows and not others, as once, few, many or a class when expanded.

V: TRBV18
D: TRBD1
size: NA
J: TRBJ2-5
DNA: TGTGCCAGCTCACCCAGGACAGGGGGCGGGGAGACCCAGTACTTC
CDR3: CASSPRTGGGETQYF

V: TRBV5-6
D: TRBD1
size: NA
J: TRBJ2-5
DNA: TGTGCCAGCAGCACTCCCCGGGACAGGGGCTCGGAGGAGACCCAGTACTTC
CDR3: CASSTPRDRGSEETQYF

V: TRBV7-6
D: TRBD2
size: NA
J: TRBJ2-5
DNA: TGTGCCAGCAGCTCGGGACTAGCGGGGGGGCAACGAGAGACCCAGTACTTC
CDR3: CASSSGLAGGQRETQYF

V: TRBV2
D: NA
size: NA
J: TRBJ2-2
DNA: TGTGCCAGCAGTGAAGAAACCGGGGAGCTGTTTTTT
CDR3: CASSEETGELFF

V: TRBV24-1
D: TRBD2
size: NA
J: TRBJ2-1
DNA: TGTGCCACCGCCCCTCATGCTGGCGGGGGCTACAATGAGCAGTTCTTC
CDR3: CATAPHAGGGYNEQFF

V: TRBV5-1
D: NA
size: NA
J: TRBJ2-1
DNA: TGCGCCAGCAGCCTAGGGGGGTGGCCCTACAATGAGCAGTTCTTC
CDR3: CASSLGGWPYNEQFF

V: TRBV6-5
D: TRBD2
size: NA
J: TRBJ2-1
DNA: TGTGCCAGCAGTTTGACTAGCGGGGGGGTCAATGAGCAGTTCTTC
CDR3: CASSLTSGGVNEQFF

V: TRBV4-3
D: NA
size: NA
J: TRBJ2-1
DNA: TGCGCCAGCAGCCCTTACCATAGCTCCTACAATGAGCAGTTCTTC
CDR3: CASSPYHSSYNEQFF

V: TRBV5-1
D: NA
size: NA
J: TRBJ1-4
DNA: TGCGCCAGCAGCTTGGCGGGACTGGGTGAAAAACTGTTTTTT
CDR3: CASSLAGLGEKLFF

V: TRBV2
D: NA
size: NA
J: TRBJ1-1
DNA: TGTGCCAGCAGTTGGAATATGAACACTGAAGCTTTCTTT
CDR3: CASSWNMNTEAFF

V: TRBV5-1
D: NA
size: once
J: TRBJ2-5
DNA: TGCGCCAGCAGCTTGTCCGGGATCCAAGAGACCCAGTACTTC
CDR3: CASSLSGIQETQYF

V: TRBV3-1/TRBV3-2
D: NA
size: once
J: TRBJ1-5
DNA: TGTGCCAGCAGCATCAGTTGGGGTCAGCCCCAGCATTTT
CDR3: CASSISWGQPQHF

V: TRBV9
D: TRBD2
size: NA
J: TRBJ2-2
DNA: TGTGCCAGCAGCCAAGCCCCACTAGCGGGAGCTAACACCGGGGAGCTGTTTTTT
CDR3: CASSQAPLAGANTGELFF

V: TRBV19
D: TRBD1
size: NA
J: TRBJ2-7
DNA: TGTGCCAGTAAGGAGAGGGGGCGATATTCCTACGAGCAGTACTTC
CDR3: CASKERGRYSYEQYF

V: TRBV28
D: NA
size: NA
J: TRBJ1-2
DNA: TGTGCCAGCAGTCGGTCCCCTAACTATGGCTACACCTTC
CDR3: CASSRSPNYGYTF

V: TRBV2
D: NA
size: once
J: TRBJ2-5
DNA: TGTGCCAGCAGCCCTGGGGGCAGGGCTTGGGAGACCCAGTACTTC
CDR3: CASSPGGRAWETQYF

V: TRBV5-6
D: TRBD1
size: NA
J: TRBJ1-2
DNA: TGTGCCAGCAGCATCAGCAGGGGGGGCTACACCTTC
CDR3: CASSISRGGYTF

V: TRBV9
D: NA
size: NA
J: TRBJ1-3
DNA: TGTGCCAGCTCTACTCTCGACTCTGGAAACACCATATATTTT
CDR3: CASSTLDSGNTIYF

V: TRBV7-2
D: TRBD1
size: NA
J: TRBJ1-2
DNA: TGTGCCAGCAGCCTGGACAGGGGGCGGTATGGCTACACCTTC
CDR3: CASSLDRGRYGYTF

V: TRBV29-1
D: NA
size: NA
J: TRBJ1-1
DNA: TGCAGCGTCGGACACCAGGGAGGGAGGACTGAAGCTTTCTTT
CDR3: CSVGHQGGRTEAFF

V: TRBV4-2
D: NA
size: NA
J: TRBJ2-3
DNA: TGTGCCAGCAGCCAAGATAGGGTAGATACGCAGTATTTT
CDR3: CASSQDRVDTQYF

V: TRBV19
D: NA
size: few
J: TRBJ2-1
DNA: TGTGCCAGTAAGCCGAGGAGGACTAATGAGCAGTTCTTC
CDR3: CASKPRRTNEQFF

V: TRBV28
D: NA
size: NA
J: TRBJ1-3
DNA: TGTGCCACACGAAAGGGCAGGGCGAGCTCTGGAAACACCATATATTTT
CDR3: CATRKGRASSGNTIYF